Listed below are T cell receptor beta chains from one sample, sequenced in a study of cytomegalovirus exposure and HLA in healthy donors. Method: immunoSEQ multiplex PCR; TCRdb's copy keeps in-frame clones and lacks some. The sample holds approximately 300,000 clones, roughly 87% seen once. The sample consisted of PBMCs. The receptors shown here come from a woman in her twenties or thirties in good health and CMV-seropositive. Both conserved end residues are part of each CDR3. The order of the fields is V gene, J gene, clone size, D gene, CDR3 DNA, CDR3 protein. The D gene is left open where the match is weak. Size values are once, few and many counts, or a class for expanded clones, and some rows have none.

TRBV6-5	TRBJ1-2	NA	NA	TGTGCCAGCAGTTACTCGCAGTCACGTGGCTACACCTTC	CASSYSQSRGYTF
TRBV5-4	TRBJ2-5	NA	NA	TGTGCCAGCAGCTTGGTTACAGGGCAGGGAGAGACCCAGTACTTC	CASSLVTGQGETQYF
TRBV5-1	TRBJ2-7	NA	NA	TGCGCCAGCAGCTTGCTGGGGGCAACCTACGAGCAGTACTTC	CASSLLGATYEQYF
TRBV27	TRBJ1-5	once	TRBD1	TGTGCCAGCAGGGGCGGGACAGGAGATCCCTTTGGGAATCAGCCCCAGCATTTT	CASRGGTGDPFGNQPQHF
TRBV27	TRBJ2-7	NA	NA	TGTGCCAGCAGTTCCCTCGGGGCGGCCCCGGCCTACGAGCAGTACTTC	CASSSLGAAPAYEQYF
TRBV4-3	TRBJ2-3	once	NA	TGCGCCAGCAGCCAAGATGAACAGCATACGCAGTATTTT	CASSQDEQHTQYF
TRBV5-1	TRBJ1-4	NA	NA	TGCGCCAGCAGCTCTGGACACGCAACTAATGAAAAACTGTTTTTT	CASSSGHATNEKLFF
TRBV27	TRBJ2-7	once	TRBD1	TGTGCCAGCAGATCCGGGACAGCGAACTACGAGCAGTACTTC	CASRSGTANYEQYF
TRBV28	TRBJ1-2	NA	NA	TGTGCCAGCAGTTTCCCACGTTTGCCTAACTATGGCTACACCTTC	CASSFPRLPNYGYTF
TRBV4-3	TRBJ1-6	few	NA	TGCGCCAGCAGCCGGGGGTTTGGCACCCTCCACTTT	CASSRGFGTLHF
TRBV5-4	TRBJ2-7	NA	NA	TGTGCCAGCAGCGGGGGCGAATACGAGCAGTACTTC	CASSGGEYEQYF
TRBV11-2	TRBJ2-3	NA	TRBD2	TGTGCCAGCAGCTTAAAGCGGGGGGGCCGTTTATATTTT	CASSLKRGGRLYF
TRBV6-6	TRBJ1-1	NA	TRBD1	TGTGCCAGCAGTTTCCAGGGGGCTATGGGCACTGAAGCTTTCTTT	CASSFQGAMGTEAFF
TRBV13	TRBJ2-6	NA	NA	TGTGCCAGCAGCTTAGTTGTAGGGAGCTCTGGGGCCAACGTCCTGACTTTC	CASSLVVGSSGANVLTF
TRBV6-5	TRBJ2-1	NA	TRBD1	TGTGCCAGCAGTTACAGGGGGCGGTCCTACAATGAGCAGTTCTTC	CASSYRGRSYNEQFF
TRBV27	TRBJ2-7	NA	TRBD2	TGTGCCAGCAGTTTATATGCCAGCGGGACCCTATTCTCCGAGCAGTACTTC	CASSLYASGTLFSEQYF
TRBV5-4	TRBJ2-7	NA	NA	TGTGCCAGCAGCTTGGCCGAGACAGCAGGCGGGCAGTACTTC	CASSLAETAGGQYF
TRBV9	TRBJ1-2	few	NA	TGTGCCAGCAGCGTAACATGGAACTACACCTTC	CASSVTWNYTF
TRBV9	TRBJ2-1	NA	TRBD2	TGTGCCAGCAGCGTCCGTAGCGGGAGCCACTCGGATGAGCAGTTCTTC	CASSVRSGSHSDEQFF
TRBV18	TRBJ1-5	NA	NA	TGTGCCAGCTCACCCTCGGGACTTAATAGCAATCAGCCCCAGCATTTT	CASSPSGLNSNQPQHF
TRBV4-2	TRBJ1-6	NA	NA	TGTGCCAGCAGCCAAGATCCCCCCGCGACAGGAAGGGTAAATTCACCCCTCCACTTT	CASSQDPPATGRVNSPLHF
TRBV7-2	TRBJ2-1	NA	NA	TGTGCCAGCAGCCCCCGGACCTACAATGAGCAGTTCTTC	CASSPRTYNEQFF
TRBV28	TRBJ1-3	NA	NA	TGTGCCAGCAGTTATTCCACGGGGCGGAATATGGGAAACACCATATATTTT	CASSYSTGRNMGNTIYF
TRBV4-1	TRBJ1-3	many	NA	TGCGCCAGCACTTTATCTACAGGGACCTATAGTGACACCATATATTTT	CASTLSTGTYSDTIYF
TRBV5-1	TRBJ2-7	NA	NA	TGCGCCAGCAGCTTGGGCACATCCCCTTTAACCTACGAGCAGTACTTC	CASSLGTSPLTYEQYF
TRBV18	TRBJ1-4	NA	NA	TGTGCCAGCTCACGCCTCCTCGAAAAACTGTTTTTT	CASSRLLEKLFF
TRBV27	TRBJ2-5	NA	NA	TGTGCCAGCAGTCTCCTTGGGGCTGGGGAGACCCAGTACTTC	CASSLLGAGETQYF
TRBV7-6	TRBJ2-7	NA	TRBD1	TGTGCCAGCAGCCGAGGGGGCGCCTACGAGCAGTACTTC	CASSRGGAYEQYF
TRBV7-3	TRBJ2-7	NA	NA	TGTGCCAGCAGCTTAGTGGTCCTTAGGCACTACGAGCAGTACTTC	CASSLVVLRHYEQYF
TRBV5-1	TRBJ1-5	NA	NA	TGCGCCAGCAGCTTAGGATACCATAGCAATCAGCCCCAGCATTTT	CASSLGYHSNQPQHF
TRBV10-3	TRBJ1-1	NA	NA	TGTGCCATCAGTGAGTCGCCAGGGAGTAACACTGAAGCTTTCTTT	CAISESPGSNTEAFF
TRBV28	TRBJ2-1	NA	NA	TGTGCCAGCAGTTTTTCAAAACCCCCCGCCCCCGATGAGCAGTTCTTC	CASSFSKPPAPDEQFF
TRBV30	TRBJ1-5	NA	NA	TGTGCCTGGAGTACAGGAGCTGGACGGCCCCAGCATTTT	CAWSTGAGRPQHF
TRBV19	TRBJ1-2	NA	NA	TGTGCCAGTAGTATCATGGGTTGGGGCTATGGCTACACCTTC	CASSIMGWGYGYTF
TRBV6-5	TRBJ2-7	NA	TRBD1	TGTGCCAGCAGTTACTCAGGGACAGGTACATACGAGCAGTACTTC	CASSYSGTGTYEQYF
TRBV19	TRBJ2-3	few	TRBD1	TGTGCCAGTACGGAGACAGGGCGCACAGATACGCAGTATTTT	CASTETGRTDTQYF
TRBV27	TRBJ1-5	few	NA	TGTGCCAGCAGTTTTCGGGGGAGCAATCAGCCCCAGCATTTT	CASSFRGSNQPQHF
TRBV10-1	TRBJ1-1	NA	NA	TGCGCCAGCATAATCCCTAGGGCTGAAGCTTTCTTT	CASIIPRAEAFF
TRBV29-1	TRBJ1-1	NA	NA	TGCAGCGTTGGCCCTGGACAGCTGGAAGCTTTCTTT	CSVGPGQLEAFF
TRBV6-6	TRBJ2-1	NA	NA	TGTGCCAGCAGTCTAGTGGATGAGCAGTTCTTC	CASSLVDEQFF
TRBV15	TRBJ2-5	NA	NA	TGTGCCACGGCCAAGGGGTACCAAGAGACCCAGTACTTC	CATAKGYQETQYF
TRBV2	TRBJ1-2	NA	NA	TGTGCCAGCAGTGAGATGGGGATGCTCTATGGCTACACCTTC	CASSEMGMLYGYTF
TRBV11-2	TRBJ2-1	NA	NA	TGTGCCAGCAGCTTAGGGAGACAGGTACCACGAGGGTACAATGAGCAGTTCTTC	CASSLGRQVPRGYNEQFF
TRBV2	TRBJ1-2	once	NA	TGTGCCAGCAGTGAAGCGGGAGGGATTGACTATGGCTACACCTTC	CASSEAGGIDYGYTF
TRBV4-1	TRBJ2-3	NA	NA	TGCGCCAGCAGCCAGGCTAGGACAGATACGCAGTATTTT	CASSQARTDTQYF
TRBV4-1	TRBJ2-7	NA	NA	TGCGCCAGCAGCCAAGATCAAACATCCGGCTCCTACGAGCAGTACTTC	CASSQDQTSGSYEQYF
TRBV7-2	TRBJ2-7	NA	NA	TGTGCCAGCAGCTTAACCTTGAACGAGCAGTACTTC	CASSLTLNEQYF
TRBV6-1	TRBJ1-2	NA	NA	TGTGCCAGCAATCCAGGGGCACGACCCGGCTATGGCTACACCTTC	CASNPGARPGYGYTF
TRBV28	TRBJ2-5	NA	TRBD1	TGTGCCAGCAGAACAGGACAGGGGAGGTTGGCCCAGTACTTC	CASRTGQGRLAQYF
TRBV5-1	TRBJ2-7	NA	TRBD1	TGCGCCAGCAGCTGGGACAGGGGTTCCTTTTACGAGCAGTACTTC	CASSWDRGSFYEQYF
TRBV28	TRBJ1-3	few	NA	TGTGCCAGCAGTTTATGGGGAGAGGGAAACACCATATATTTT	CASSLWGEGNTIYF
TRBV2	TRBJ2-2	NA	NA	TGTGCCAGCAGCTCGGGACACAACACCGGGGAGCTGTTTTTT	CASSSGHNTGELFF
TRBV7-2	TRBJ1-1	NA	NA	TGTGCCAGCAGCACACAGCCCGCTAGTAGATTCACTGAAGCTTTCTTT	CASSTQPASRFTEAFF
TRBV9	TRBJ2-1	NA	TRBD2	TGTGCCAGCAGCCCACTAGCGGGAGTCCTCTACAATGAGCAGTTCTTC	CASSPLAGVLYNEQFF
TRBV30	TRBJ1-2	NA	NA	TGTGCCTGGAGTGGGGCCGGGACCCCCTATGGCTACACCTTC	CAWSGAGTPYGYTF
TRBV15	TRBJ1-2	few	NA	TGTGCCACCAGCAGAGAAGGGGACATCTACTATGGCTACACCTTC	CATSREGDIYYGYTF
TRBV7-2	TRBJ2-7	NA	TRBD2	TGTGCCAGCAGCTTAGCGCCAGGTAGCGGGGTCAACGAGCAGTACTTC	CASSLAPGSGVNEQYF
TRBV7-9	TRBJ1-1	NA	NA	TGTGCCAGCAGCTTTAGGGATACTGAAGCTTTCTTT	CASSFRDTEAFF
TRBV30	TRBJ2-6	NA	NA	TGTGCCTGGAGTGTACAGTCTGGGGCCAACGTCCTGACTTTC	CAWSVQSGANVLTF
TRBV30	TRBJ1-2	NA	TRBD1	TGTGCCTGGCCGGGACAGGGGGGTATTGGCTACACCTTC	CAWPGQGGIGYTF